This paragraph reports one TCR beta chain. Time point meaning: newly diagnosed, previously untreated cHL patient sample. The sample comes from a study of PD-1 blockade in classical Hodgkin lymphoma. Method: immunoSEQ multiplex PCR; TCRdb's copy keeps in-frame clones and lacks some. The sample lists 20,000 to 25,000 clones; roughly 94% were seen once. Sample: peripheral blood mononuclear cells (PBMCs). The sequence derives from a human donor with classical Hodgkin lymphoma.

The CDR3 protein is CASSDRVFNYGYTF. DNA for the CDR3: TGTGCCAGCAGTGACAGGGTCTTTAACTATGGCTACACCTTC. This chain joins TRBV6-5 and TRBJ1-2, with 7 bases identical to TRBD1. The CDR3 sequence is 14 residues long. Germline lookup yields CDR1 MNHEY and CDR2 SVGAGI. Trimming cost V 5 bases and J 1 base; bases outside gene matches: 4.